The present T cell receptor beta chain was sequenced within a study of blood T cell repertoires in COVID-19. Study background: Material from acute and convalescent COVID-19 was sourced from the United States, Italy and Spain. T cells, B-cell-depleted T cells, or PBMCs provided the cDNA or gDNA that served as material.

V lost 3 bases and J lost 10, with 10 bases in between. This CDR3 has 13 residues. Germline V CDR1 and CDR2: MNHEY, SMNVEV (reference sequence). Per the study methods: Nucleated cell counts were estimated from reference gene primer amplification. Profiled with immunoSEQ multiplex PCR; TCRdb holds only in-frame clones, not every one. The DNA was the basis for D and trimming; V, J and clone size are from that table. This table holds some 190,000 clones, roughly 80% found once. This chain uses TRBV27 with TRBJ1-6, with D possibly being TRBD1 (5 bases). The material sequenced was peripheral blood. This TCR came from a woman aged 50 to 65 with acute or convalescent COVID-19. The chain's CDR3 is CASSFLRGSPLHF. CDR3 DNA: TGTGCCAGCAGTTTCCTCCGGGGGTCACCCCTCCACTTT.